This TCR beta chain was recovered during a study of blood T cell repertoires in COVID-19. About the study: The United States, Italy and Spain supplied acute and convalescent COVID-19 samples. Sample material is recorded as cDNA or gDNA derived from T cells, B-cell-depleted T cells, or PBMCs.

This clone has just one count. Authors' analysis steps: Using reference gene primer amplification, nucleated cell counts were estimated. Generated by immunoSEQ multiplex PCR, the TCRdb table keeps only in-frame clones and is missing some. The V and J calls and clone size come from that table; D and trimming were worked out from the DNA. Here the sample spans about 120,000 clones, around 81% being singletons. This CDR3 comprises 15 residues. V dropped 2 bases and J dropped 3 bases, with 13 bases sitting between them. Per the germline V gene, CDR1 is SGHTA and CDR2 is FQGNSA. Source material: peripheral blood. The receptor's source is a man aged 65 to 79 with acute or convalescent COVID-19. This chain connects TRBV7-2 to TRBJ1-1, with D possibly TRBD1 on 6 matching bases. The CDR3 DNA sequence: TGTGCCAGCAGCTTATTTAGGGGGTCGGACACTGAAGCTTTCTTT. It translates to CASSLFRGSDTEAFF.